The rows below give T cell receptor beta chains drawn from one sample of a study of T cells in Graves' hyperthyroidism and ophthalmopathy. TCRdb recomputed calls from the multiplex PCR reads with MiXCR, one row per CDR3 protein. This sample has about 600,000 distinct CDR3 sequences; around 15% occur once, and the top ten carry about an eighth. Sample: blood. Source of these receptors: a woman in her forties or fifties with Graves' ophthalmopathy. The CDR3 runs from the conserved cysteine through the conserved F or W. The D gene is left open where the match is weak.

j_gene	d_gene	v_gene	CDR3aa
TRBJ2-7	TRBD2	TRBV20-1	CSARDPASGSPEQYF
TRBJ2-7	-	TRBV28	CASTQDISISYEQYF
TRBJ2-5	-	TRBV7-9	CASSLPGEETQYF
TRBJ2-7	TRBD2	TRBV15	CATSRDGRLYEQYF
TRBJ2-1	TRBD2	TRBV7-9	CASSIQRDSGRPQFF
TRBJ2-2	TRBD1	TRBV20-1	CSARPGGGLNTGELFF
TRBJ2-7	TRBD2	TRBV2	CASSLTSGSADEQYF
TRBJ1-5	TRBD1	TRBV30	CAWRVRDRVDQPQHF
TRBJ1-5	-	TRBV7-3	CASSHFGTSNQPQHF
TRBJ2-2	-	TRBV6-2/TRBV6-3	CASTSGLFTGELFF
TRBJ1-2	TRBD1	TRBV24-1	CATRGSGQNYGYTF
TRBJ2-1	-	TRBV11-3	CASSLEGAGSNEQFF
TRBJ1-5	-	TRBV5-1	CASSLHSNQPQHF
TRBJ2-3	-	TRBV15	CATSRSGTLGRTDTQYF
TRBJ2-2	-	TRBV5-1	CASSDTGELFF
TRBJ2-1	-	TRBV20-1	CSATTGSNNEQFF
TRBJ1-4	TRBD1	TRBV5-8	CASSLGTGINEKLFF
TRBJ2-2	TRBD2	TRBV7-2	CASIQREETGELFF
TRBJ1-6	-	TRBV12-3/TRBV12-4	CASRPSSGREDYNSPLHF
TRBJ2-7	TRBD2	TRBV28	CASSFLGSGTSGKHHDYEQYF
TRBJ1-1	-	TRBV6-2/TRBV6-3	CASREDFTVNTEAFF
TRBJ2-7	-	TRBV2	CASIGVTYEQYF
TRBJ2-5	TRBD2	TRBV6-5	CASSYSGLAGGPETQYF
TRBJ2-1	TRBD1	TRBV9	CASSVAPGQGGLRNEQFF
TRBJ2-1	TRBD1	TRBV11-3	CASSLGGQGRNEQFF
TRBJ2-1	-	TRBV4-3	CASSQRLLNEQFF
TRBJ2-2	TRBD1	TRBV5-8	CARSPPGQFTGELFF
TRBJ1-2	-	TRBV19	CASTAAPNYGYTF
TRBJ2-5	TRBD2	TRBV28	CASSFLPGRTSGYETQYF
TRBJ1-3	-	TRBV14	CASSQVNTIYF
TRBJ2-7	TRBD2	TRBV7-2	CASSPTGTSGEQYF
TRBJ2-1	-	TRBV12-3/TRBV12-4	CASGGGSGSSYNEQFF
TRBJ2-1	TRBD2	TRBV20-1	CSPPGLATYNEQFF
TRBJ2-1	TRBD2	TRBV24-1	CATSDPPSGSNEQFF
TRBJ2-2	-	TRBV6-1	CASIVGFANTGELFF
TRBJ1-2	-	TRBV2	CASSRRNYGYTF
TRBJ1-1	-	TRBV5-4	CASSLEGGSYTEAFF
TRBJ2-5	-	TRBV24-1	CATSHDSQETQYF
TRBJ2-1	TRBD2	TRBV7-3	CASSSQAGVEDNEQFF
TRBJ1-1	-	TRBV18	CASSPRAGRMNTEAFF
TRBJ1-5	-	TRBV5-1	CASSLAGMSNQPQHF
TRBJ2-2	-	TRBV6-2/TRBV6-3	CASSARVPGELFF